The 18 T cell receptor beta chains below come from one sample, sequenced in a study of blood T cell repertoires in COVID-19. Clones were sequenced by immunoSEQ multiplex PCR, and TCRdb holds only the in-frame ones, with some missing. The sample contains 130,000 to 150,000 clones, around 81% of which appear only once. Input material: peripheral blood. Source of these receptors: a man aged 55-75 years with active or convalescent COVID-19.

The genes are TRBV12-5 and TRBJ1-2; D perhaps matches TRBD1 (5 bases). Per germline, CDR1 LGHNT and CDR2 FRNRAP. V lost 3 bases, J lost 7 bases, and 12 bases lay in between. CDR3 size: 13 residues. The CDR3 nucleotides read TGTGCTAGTGGTTTAACAGGTCAAGGTGGCTACACCTTC. Protein sequence: CASGLTGQGGYTF.

This clone came up once. The CDR3 is CATTGRAGNQPQHF. The CDR3 nucleotides read TGTGCCACGACTGGCAGGGCGGGCAATCAGCCCCAGCATTTT. The rearrangement joins TRBV24-1 to TRBJ1-5, with a weak D call TRBD1 (5 bases). The CDR3 sequence is 14 residues long. CDR1 and CDR2 (germline): KGHDR, SFDVKD. V lost 10 bases and J 2 bases, leaving 14 bases between the germline ends.

The CDR3 here is CASSLVSSGELFF. DNA for the CDR3: TGTGCCAGCAGCTTAGTTTCCAGCGGGGAGCTGTTTTTT. The V call is TRBV7-2, the J call TRBJ2-2; D unresolved. The V end lost 1 base, the J end lost 7 bases, and 7 bases lay between the germline ends. The germline V gene has CDR1 SGHTA and CDR2 FQGNSA. The CDR3 has 13 amino acids.

CDR3 DNA: TGTGCCAGCAGTGCGGGGGAAGAAACAGGCTACACCTTC. Its translation: CASSAGEETGYTF. This chain uses TRBV2 with TRBJ1-2; D may be TRBD1 (5 bases). V gave up 4 bases and J gave up 8 bases, with 14 bases separating them. The CDR3 extends over 13 amino acids. The germline V gene has CDR1 SNHLY and CDR2 FYNNEI.

The sample holds one count of this clone. The chain has TRBV24-1 and TRBJ2-1, with 7 bases matching TRBD1. This CDR3 region has 15 residues. V dropped 1 base and J dropped 8; count of bases not matched to a gene: 7. Germline values: CDR1 KGHDR, CDR2 SFDVKD. CDR3 sequence (DNA): TGTGCCACCAGTGATTTTGCGACAGGGAGTGATGAGCAGTTCTTC. Protein sequence: CATSDFATGSDEQFF.

The chain joins TRBV29-1 to TRBJ2-2; possibly TRBD2 for D (6 bases). The germline gives CDR1 SQVTM, CDR2 ANQGSEA. V lost 4 bases and J lost 5, with 11 bases in between. The length of the CDR3 is 13 residues. CDR3 in amino acids: CSVVGLRTGELFF. CDR3 DNA sequence: TGCAGCGTTGTAGGACTAAGGACCGGGGAGCTGTTTTTT.

This clone was seen only once. This sequence joins TRBV7-6 and TRBJ2-1, with 8 positions matching TRBD2. This CDR3 is 20 amino acids long. J gave up 0 bases and V 2 bases, and 15 bases lay outside the gene matches. Germline loops: CDR1 SGHVS, CDR2 FNYEAQ. DNA for the CDR3: TGTGCCAGCAGCTTAATTACTAGCGGAATCTCTTCAAGCTCCTACAATGAGCAGTTCTTC. Its protein is CASSLITSGISSSSYNEQFF.

There are a few counts of this clone. This rearrangement joins TRBV2 to TRBJ1-1; D may be TRBD1 (5 bases). Germline assignment: CDR1 SNHLY and CDR2 FYNNEI. Between the trimmed V and J ends, which lost 4 bases and 11 bases, there was a span of 17 bases. The CDR3 length is 13 residues. In nucleotides, the CDR3 is TGTGCCAGCAGTGGGGTGGTAAGGGGTTACGCTTTCTTT. It encodes CASSGVVRGYAFF.

This rearrangement joins TRBV4-1 to TRBJ1-5; D gene ambiguous. Trimming left V 4 bases short and J 5 bases short, with 12 bases between. Germline-derived CDR1 and CDR2 are MGHRA and YSYEKL. The CDR3 has 14 amino acids. CDR3 bases: TGCGCCAGCAGCCCCGAACGAGCTTATCAGCCCCAGCATTTT. It yields the protein CASSPERAYQPQHF.

V and J are TRBV28 and TRBJ1-1; TRBD1 matches 9 bases. V dropped 6 bases and J dropped 4; count of bases not matched to a gene: 12. CDR3 size: 16 residues. In germline, CDR1 is MDHEN, CDR2 SYDVKM. In DNA form, the CDR3 reads TGTGCCAGCAGGACCACGGGACAGGGTTTGGCCACTGAAGCTTTCTTT. Translated: CASRTTGQGLATEAFF.

The chain couples TRBV2 to TRBJ2-1; 10 nucleotides agree with TRBD2. The ends lost 6 bases at V and 6 bases at J; junction bases unmatched: 5. Germline V gives CDR1 SNHLY, CDR2 FYNNEI. This CDR3 spans 14 amino acids. CDR3 DNA sequence: TGTGCCAGCAGGGGACTAGCGCCACTCAATGAGCAGTTCTTC. This codes for CASRGLAPLNEQFF.

The chain couples TRBV4-3 to TRBJ1-3; 10 bases align to TRBD1. In germline, CDR1 is LGHNA, CDR2 YSLEER. The V segment lost 3 bases and the J segment 4 bases; nucleotides outside the gene matches: 3. The CDR3 totals 15 residues. In DNA, the CDR3 is TGCGCCAGCAGCCACGGGACAGGGGTAGGAAACACCATATATTTT. It specifies CASSHGTGVGNTIYF.

The sample holds many counts of this clone. This sequence joins TRBV27 and TRBJ2-2; TRBD1 matches at 8 bases. The ends lost 5 bases at V and 5 bases at J; junction bases unmatched: 4. Germline assignment: CDR1 MNHEY and CDR2 SMNVEV (reference sequence). CDR3 length: 14 residues. CDR3 amino acids: CASSPQGGTGELFF. In DNA, the CDR3 is TGTGCCAGCAGTCCACAGGGGGGAACCGGGGAGCTGTTTTTT.

V and J are TRBV19 and TRBJ2-7; tentatively, D is TRBD2 (6 bases). The CDR3 is 15 amino acids. The germline gives CDR1 LNHDA, CDR2 SQIVND (reference sequence). Deletions cut 5 bases from V and 4 bases from J, with 18 bases between. The CDR3 spells CASSSLSGVLYEQYF. CDR3 nucleotides: TGTGCCAGTAGTTCCTTATCGGGGGTACTTTACGAGCAGTACTTC.

The chain has TRBV19 and TRBJ2-7, with D tentatively TRBD2 (6 bases). The CDR3 extends over 16 amino acids. Germline loops: CDR1 LNHDA, CDR2 SQIVND (reference sequence). Trimming took 3 bases from V and 6 from J, leaving 21 bases between them. DNA of the CDR3: TGTGCCAGTAGTATCTCCAGGTGGGTGCGGGGAGGCGAGCAGTACTTC. It specifies CASSISRWVRGGEQYF.

The chain uses TRBV27 and TRBJ2-5; D might be TRBD1 (7 bases). The CDR3 is 13 amino acids. Trimming cost V 5 bases and J 4 bases, with 11 bases left between them. CDR1 MNHEY and CDR2 SMNVEV come from the germline V gene (reference sequence). The CDR3 loop is CASSPQGGETQYF. DNA for the CDR3: TGTGCCAGCAGTCCTCAGGGGGGAGAGACCCAGTACTTC.

This clone was counted once. The rearrangement joins TRBV2 to TRBJ1-5, with 8 bases identical to TRBD1. This CDR3 has 15 residues. The J segment lost 5 bases and the V segment lost 8 bases, leaving 11 bases of the junction unmatched. Germline CDR1 SNHLY, CDR2 FYNNEI. The DNA for the CDR3 is TGTGCCAGCGACCCTATAGGACAGGGAGATCAGCCCCAGCATTTT. Its protein product is CASDPIGQGDQPQHF.

The V gene is TRBV19, the J gene TRBJ2-1; TRBD1 is a possible D gene (5 bases). This CDR3 has 15 residues. Looked up from germline, CDR1 is LNHDA and CDR2 is SQIVND (reference sequence). The germline V and J ends were trimmed by 6 bases and 9 bases, with 21 bases remaining between them. CDR3 loop: CASSKDKDPFSEQFF. Written as DNA, the CDR3 is TGTGCCAGTAGCAAGGACAAGGATCCGTTCAGTGAGCAGTTCTTC.